This T cell receptor (beta chain) was captured by sequencing in a study of cytomegalovirus exposure and HLA in healthy donors. Study conclusions and caveats: For most TCR sequences rarity was the rule, although some public TCRs occurred in many donors. A few chains tied to CMV proved CMV antigen-specific in vitro. It was approximately 160 TCR beta chains that were listed as cytomegalovirus-associated.

Sequencing used immunoSEQ multiplex PCR; TCRdb keeps in-frame clones, though not all of them. The sample includes about 200,000 clones, roughly 84% seen only once; the top ten take about an eighth. As for this clone: Its target is not known.

Germline CDR1 reads SQVTM; CDR2 reads ANQGSEA. Trimming pared 1 base from V and 8 bases from J, leaving 15 bases between. The CDR3 sequence is 14 residues long. This chain links TRBV29-1 with TRBJ2-1, with a tentative D call TRBD1 (5 bases). The sample taken for sequencing was PBMCs. This sequence originates from a woman aged 30 to 39 in good health and CMV-seropositive. The CDR3: CSVEARAGYDEQFF. CDR3 nucleotide sequence: TGCAGCGTTGAAGCCCGGGCAGGGTACGATGAGCAGTTCTTC.